These T cell receptor beta chains were read from a single sample in a study of blood T cells in healthy people across ages. TCRdb independently ran MiXCR on the 5' RACE reads; one entry per CDR3 protein. The table shows about 670,000 distinct CDR3 sequences, with roughly half occurring only once. The sample consisted of blood. The source of these receptors is a woman over 75 in good health. The CDR3 runs from the conserved cysteine through the conserved F or W. A D gene is named only where the DNA matches it firmly. For some rows the clone size is stated as once, few or many, or as a class when expanded; others skip it.

j_call | clone_size | v_call | d_call | cdr3_aa | cdr3_nt
TRBJ2-1 | - | TRBV7-9 | - | CASSSWMDVSYNEQFF | TGTGCCAGCAGCTCGTGGATGGACGTCTCCTACAATGAGCAGTTCTTC
TRBJ2-5 | many | TRBV27 | - | CASSLSRQETQYF | TGTGCCAGCAGTTTATCGCGTCAAGAGACCCAGTACTTC
TRBJ2-5 | many | TRBV5-6 | - | CASSLASTKAQYF | TGTGCCAGCAGCTTGGCGTCGACCAAGGCCCAGTACTTC
TRBJ2-1 | many | TRBV29-1 | TRBD2 | CSVDEPRLAYNEQFF | TGCAGCGTTGATGAACCCCGACTAGCTTACAATGAGCAGTTCTTC
TRBJ2-7 | many | TRBV5-1 | - | CASSYWDPSSYEQYF | TGCGCCAGCAGCTACTGGGACCCAAGCTCCTACGAGCAGTACTTC
TRBJ1-1 | once | TRBV7-2 | TRBD1 | CASSARDRGKAFF | TGTGCCAGCAGCGCCCGGGACAGGGGAAAAGCTTTCTTT
TRBJ2-4 | - | TRBV29-1 | TRBD2 | CSVEKGTSGGVQYF | TGCAGCGTTGAAAAGGGGACTAGCGGGGGGGTTCAGTACTTC
TRBJ1-2 | - | TRBV5-6 | TRBD1 | CASSWGTGVVGYTF | TGTGCCAGCAGCTGGGGGACAGGAGTGGTCGGCTACACCTTC
TRBJ2-5 | - | TRBV7-9 | - | CASSFLKTPVETQYF | TGTGCCAGCAGCTTCCTAAAAACCCCGGTGGAGACCCAGTACTTC
TRBJ2-1 | - | TRBV7-3 | - | CASSPGALPQFF | TGTGCCAGCAGCCCGGGGGCCTTACCGCAGTTCTTC
TRBJ2-5 | - | TRBV25-1 | - | CASSEIGRETQYF | TGTGCCAGCAGTGAAATCGGCCGAGAGACCCAGTACTTC
TRBJ1-1 | many | TRBV6-5 | - | CASRLQMNTEAFF | TGTGCCAGCAGGCTACAGATGAACACTGAAGCTTTCTTT
TRBJ2-1 | many | TRBV4-1 | TRBD2 | CASSPASGRASYNEQFF | TGCGCCAGCAGCCCCGCTAGCGGGAGGGCATCCTACAATGAGCAGTTCTTC
TRBJ1-2 | many | TRBV27 | TRBD1 | CASSTTQGARGYTF | TGTGCCAGCAGTACCACACAGGGGGCGAGAGGCTACACCTTC
TRBJ1-4 | - | TRBV7-9 | TRBD1 | CASSLRTGRQFGEKLFF | TGTGCCAGCAGCTTACGGACAGGGCGGCAATTCGGGGAAAAACTGTTTTTT
TRBJ2-7 | many | TRBV6-2/TRBV6-3 | TRBD2 | CASRKLAGALEQYF | TGTGCCAGCAGGAAACTAGCGGGAGCGTTGGAGCAGTACTTC
TRBJ2-3 | - | TRBV20-1 | TRBD1 | CSATTGTGSTQYF | TGCAGTGCTACTACTGGGACAGGAAGCACGCAGTATTTT
TRBJ2-7 | many | TRBV21-1 | - | CASRLELPYEQYF | TGTGCCAGCAGGCTCGAGTTACCCTACGAGCAGTACTTC
TRBJ2-1 | - | TRBV20-1 | TRBD2 | CSPGTSGRGAHNEQFF | TGCAGTCCGGGGACTAGCGGGAGAGGGGCCCACAATGAGCAGTTCTTC
TRBJ2-1 | - | TRBV15 | - | CATSSGLTLNEQFF | TGTGCCACCAGCAGTGGACTAACCCTCAATGAGCAGTTCTTC
TRBJ1-1 | once | TRBV6-6 | - | CASTPVGNINTEAFF | TGTGCCAGCACTCCCGTGGGGAATATAAACACTGAAGCTTTCTTT
TRBJ2-7 | - | TRBV28 | TRBD2 | CASSSSPPGLAAYEQYF | TGTGCCAGCAGTTCCTCGCCTCCGGGACTAGCGGCCTACGAGCAGTACTTC
TRBJ1-2 | - | TRBV25-1 | TRBD1 | CASSDYRQGDGYTF | TGTGCCAGCAGTGACTACAGACAGGGGGATGGCTACACCTTC
TRBJ1-5 | many | TRBV7-9 | - | CASSLGDQPQHF | TGTGCCAGCAGTTTAGGCGATCAGCCCCAGCATTTT
TRBJ2-1 | many | TRBV9 | - | CASSVSFWNEQFF | TGTGCCAGCAGCGTCAGTTTTTGGAATGAGCAGTTCTTC
TRBJ2-3 | - | TRBV6-6 | - | CASTVGTSTDTQYF | TGTGCCAGCACAGTGGGTACAAGCACAGATACGCAGTATTTT
TRBJ2-1 | - | TRBV7-6 | - | CASTRSTGTYNEQFF | TGTGCCAGCACCCGATCAACAGGAACCTACAATGAGCAGTTCTTC
TRBJ2-1 | - | TRBV20-1 | - | CSARPMSGDNNEQFF | TGCAGTGCTAGACCTATGTCCGGGGACAACAATGAGCAGTTCTTC
TRBJ1-5 | - | TRBV10-3 | - | CAIGFRGNQPQHF | TGTGCCATCGGTTTTCGAGGCAATCAGCCCCAGCATTTT
TRBJ2-2 | - | TRBV27 | TRBD2 | CASSLTLAGGPSTGELFF | TGTGCCAGCAGTTTGACCCTAGCGGGAGGGCCAAGCACCGGGGAGCTGTTTTTT
TRBJ2-1 | many | TRBV18 | TRBD1 | CASSQTGYNEQFF | TGTGCCAGCTCACAGACAGGGTACAATGAGCAGTTCTTC
TRBJ2-1 | few | TRBV5-1 | TRBD2 | CASSVAGGDEQFF | TGCGCCAGCAGCGTGGCGGGGGGAGATGAGCAGTTCTTC
TRBJ2-7 | few | TRBV20-1 | - | CSLEVDFSYEQYF | TGCAGTCTCGAGGTGGACTTCTCCTACGAGCAGTACTTC
TRBJ1-1 | few | TRBV12-3/TRBV12-4 | - | CAGSGPPFLEAFF | TGTGCCGGGAGCGGGCCGCCATTCCTCGAAGCTTTCTTT
TRBJ2-7 | - | TRBV10-3 | - | CAISESRARTKKDEQYF | TGTGCCATCAGTGAGTCGAGGGCCAGAACCAAGAAGGACGAGCAGTACTTC
TRBJ2-4 | few | TRBV28 | - | CASRLGLLPGGEQYF | TGTGCCAGCAGGCTAGGCCTCCTTCCCGGGGGTGAGCAGTACTTC